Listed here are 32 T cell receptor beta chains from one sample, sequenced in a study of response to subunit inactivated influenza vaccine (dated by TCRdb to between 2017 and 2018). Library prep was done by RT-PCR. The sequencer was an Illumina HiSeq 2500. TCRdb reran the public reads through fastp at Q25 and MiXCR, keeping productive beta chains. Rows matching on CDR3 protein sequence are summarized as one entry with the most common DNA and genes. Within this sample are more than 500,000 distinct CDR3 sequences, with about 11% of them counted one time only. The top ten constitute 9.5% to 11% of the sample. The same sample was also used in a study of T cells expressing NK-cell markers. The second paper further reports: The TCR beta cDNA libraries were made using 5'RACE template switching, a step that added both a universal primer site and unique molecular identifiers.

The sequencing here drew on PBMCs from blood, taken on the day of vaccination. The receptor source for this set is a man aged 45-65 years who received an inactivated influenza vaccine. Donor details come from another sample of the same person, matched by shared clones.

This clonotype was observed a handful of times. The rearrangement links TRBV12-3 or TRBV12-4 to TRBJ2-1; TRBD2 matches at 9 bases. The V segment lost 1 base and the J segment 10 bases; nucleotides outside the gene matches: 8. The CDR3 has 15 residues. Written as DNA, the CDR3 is TGTGCCAGCAGTTTAGGCGGGAGGGGGTATGGAGAGCAGTTCTTC. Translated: CASSLGGRGYGEQFF.

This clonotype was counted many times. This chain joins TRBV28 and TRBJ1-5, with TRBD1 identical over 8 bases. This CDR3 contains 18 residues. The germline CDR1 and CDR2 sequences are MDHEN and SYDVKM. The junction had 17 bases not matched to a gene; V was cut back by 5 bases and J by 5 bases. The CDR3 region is CASSRLGQTGVEYQPQHF. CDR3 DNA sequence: TGTGCCAGCAGTCGGCTGGGCCAGACAGGGGTTGAATATCAGCCCCAGCATTTT.

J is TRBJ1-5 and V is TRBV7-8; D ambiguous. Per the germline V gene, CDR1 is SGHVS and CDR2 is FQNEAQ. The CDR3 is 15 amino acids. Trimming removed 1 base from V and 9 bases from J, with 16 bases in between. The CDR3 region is CASSLGRFKSRPQHF. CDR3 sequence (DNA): TGTGCCAGCAGCTTAGGTCGGTTTAAATCCCGGCCCCAGCATTTT.

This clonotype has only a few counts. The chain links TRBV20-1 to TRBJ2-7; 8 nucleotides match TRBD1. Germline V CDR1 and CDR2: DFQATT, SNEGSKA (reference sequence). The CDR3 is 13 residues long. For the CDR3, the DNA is TGCAGCCATAGGACAGGGAGCTCCTACGAGCAGTACTTC. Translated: CSHRTGSSYEQYF.

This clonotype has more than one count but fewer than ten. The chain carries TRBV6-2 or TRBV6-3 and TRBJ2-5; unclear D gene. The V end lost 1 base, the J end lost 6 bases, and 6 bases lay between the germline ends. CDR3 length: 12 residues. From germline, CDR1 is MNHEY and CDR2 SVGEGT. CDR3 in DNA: TGTGCCAGCAGTTACTTTGGACAGACCCAGTACTTC. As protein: CASSYFGQTQYF.

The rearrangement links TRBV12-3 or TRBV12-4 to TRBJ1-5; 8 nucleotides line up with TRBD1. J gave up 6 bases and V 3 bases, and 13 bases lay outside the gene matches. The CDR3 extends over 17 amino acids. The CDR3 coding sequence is TGTGCCAGCAGTTTTGCCAGGAAGACAGGGGTTATTCAGCCCCAGCATTTT. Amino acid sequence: CASSFARKTGVIQPQHF.

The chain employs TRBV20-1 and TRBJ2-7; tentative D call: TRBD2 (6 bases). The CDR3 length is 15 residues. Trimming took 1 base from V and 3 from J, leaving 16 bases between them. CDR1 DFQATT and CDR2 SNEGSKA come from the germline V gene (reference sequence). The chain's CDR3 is CSARAPGLSYYEQYF. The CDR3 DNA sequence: TGCAGTGCTAGAGCGCCGGGACTTTCTTACTACGAGCAGTACTTC.

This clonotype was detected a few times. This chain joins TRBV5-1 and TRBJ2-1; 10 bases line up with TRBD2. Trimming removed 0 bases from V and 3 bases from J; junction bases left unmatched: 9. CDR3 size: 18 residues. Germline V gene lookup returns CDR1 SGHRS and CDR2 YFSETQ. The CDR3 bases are TGCGCCAGCAGCTTGGCGGCTAGCGGGAGATTAAGCTACAATGAGCAGTTCTTC. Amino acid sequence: CASSLAASGRLSYNEQFF.

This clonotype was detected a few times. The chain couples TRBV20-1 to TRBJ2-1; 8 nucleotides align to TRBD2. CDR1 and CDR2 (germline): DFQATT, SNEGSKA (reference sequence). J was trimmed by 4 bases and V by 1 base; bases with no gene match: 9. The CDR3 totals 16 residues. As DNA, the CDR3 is TGCAGTGCTAGAGTCTATGCCGGGACTAGATACAATGAGCAGTTCTTC. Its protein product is CSARVYAGTRYNEQFF.

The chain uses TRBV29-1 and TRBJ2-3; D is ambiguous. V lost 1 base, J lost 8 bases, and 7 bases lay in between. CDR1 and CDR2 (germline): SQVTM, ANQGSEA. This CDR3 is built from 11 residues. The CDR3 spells CSVEVFATQYF. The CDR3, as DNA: TGCAGCGTTGAAGTTTTCGCTACGCAGTATTTT.

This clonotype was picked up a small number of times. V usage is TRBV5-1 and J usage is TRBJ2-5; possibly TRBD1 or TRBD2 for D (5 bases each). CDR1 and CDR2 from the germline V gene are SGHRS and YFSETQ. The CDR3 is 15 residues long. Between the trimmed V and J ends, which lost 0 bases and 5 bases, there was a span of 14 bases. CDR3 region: CASSLEGRQSETQYF. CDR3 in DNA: TGCGCCAGCAGCTTGGAGGGACGACAGTCGGAGACCCAGTACTTC.

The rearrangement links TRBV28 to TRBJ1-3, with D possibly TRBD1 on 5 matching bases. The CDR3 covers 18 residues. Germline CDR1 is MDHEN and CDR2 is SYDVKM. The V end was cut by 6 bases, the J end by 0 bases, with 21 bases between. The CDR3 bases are TGTGCCAGCAGATCCGTTGGGTCGGGGCTAACCTCTGGAAACACCATATATTTT. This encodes CASRSVGSGLTSGNTIYF. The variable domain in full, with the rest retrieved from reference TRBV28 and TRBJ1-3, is DVKVTQSSRYLVKRTGEKVFLECVQDMDHENMFWYRQDPGLGLRLIYFSYDVKMKEKGDIPEGYSVSREKKERFSLILESASTNQTSMYLCASRSVGSGLTSGNTIYFGEGSWLTVV.

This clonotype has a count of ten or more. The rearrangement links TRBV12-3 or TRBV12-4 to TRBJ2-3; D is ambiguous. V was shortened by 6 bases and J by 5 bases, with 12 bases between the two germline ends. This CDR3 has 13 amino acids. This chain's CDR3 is CASRSRNLDTQYF. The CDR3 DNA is TGTGCCAGCAGATCAAGGAATTTAGATACGCAGTATTTT.

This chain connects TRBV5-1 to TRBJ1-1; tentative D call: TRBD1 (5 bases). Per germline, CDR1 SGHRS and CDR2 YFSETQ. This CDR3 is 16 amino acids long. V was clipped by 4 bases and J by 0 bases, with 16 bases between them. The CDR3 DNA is TGCGCCAGCAGCACCTTACCCGGGACGGTGAACACTGAAGCTTTCTTT. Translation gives CASSTLPGTVNTEAFF. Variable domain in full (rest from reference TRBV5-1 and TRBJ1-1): KAGVTQTPRYLIKTRGQQVTLSCSPISGHRSVSWYQQTPGQGLQFLFEYFSETQRNKGNFPGRFSGRQFSNSRSEMNVSTLELGDSALYLCASSTLPGTVNTEAFFGQGTRLTVV.

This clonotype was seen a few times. CDR3 amino acids: CSGQGANEQFF. CDR3 nucleotides: TGCAGTGGACAGGGGGCGAATGAGCAGTTCTTC. The genes are TRBV29-1 and TRBJ2-1, with 11 bases lining up with TRBD1. The germline V gene encodes CDR1 SQVTM and CDR2 ANQGSEA. The CDR3 is made up of 11 amino acids.

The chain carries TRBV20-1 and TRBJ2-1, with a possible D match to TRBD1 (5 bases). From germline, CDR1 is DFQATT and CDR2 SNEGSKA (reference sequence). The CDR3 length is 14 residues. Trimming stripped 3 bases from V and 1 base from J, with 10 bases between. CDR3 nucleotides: TGCAGTGCTAGGGGGCCGATGTCCTACAATGAGCAGTTCTTC. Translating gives CSARGPMSYNEQFF.

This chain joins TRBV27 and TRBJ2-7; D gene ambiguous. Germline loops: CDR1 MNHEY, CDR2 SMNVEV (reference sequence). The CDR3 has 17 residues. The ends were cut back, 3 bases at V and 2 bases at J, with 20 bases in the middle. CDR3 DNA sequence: TGTGCCAGCAGTTTTCTCGCAGGCAGGCCCATGCCCTACGAGCAGTACTTC. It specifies CASSFLAGRPMPYEQYF.

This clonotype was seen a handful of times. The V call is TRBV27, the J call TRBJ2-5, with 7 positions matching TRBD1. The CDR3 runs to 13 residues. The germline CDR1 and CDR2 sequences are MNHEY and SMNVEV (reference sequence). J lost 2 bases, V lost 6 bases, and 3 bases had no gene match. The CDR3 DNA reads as TGTGCCAGCAGATTACAGGGGCAAGAGACCCAGTACTTC. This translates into CASRLQGQETQYF.

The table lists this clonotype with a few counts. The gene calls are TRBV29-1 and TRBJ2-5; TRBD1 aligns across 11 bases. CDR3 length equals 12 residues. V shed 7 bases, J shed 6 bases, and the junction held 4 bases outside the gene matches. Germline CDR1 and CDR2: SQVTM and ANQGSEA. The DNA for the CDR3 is TGCAGCGCTGGACAGGGGGCAAAGACCCAGTACTTC. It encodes CSAGQGAKTQYF.

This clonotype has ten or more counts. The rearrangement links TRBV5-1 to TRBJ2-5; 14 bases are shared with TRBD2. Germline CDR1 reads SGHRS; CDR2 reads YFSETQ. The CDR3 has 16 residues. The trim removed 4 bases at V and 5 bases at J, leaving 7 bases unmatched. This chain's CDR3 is CASSGGTSGSYETQYF. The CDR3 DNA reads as TGCGCCAGCAGCGGCGGGACTAGCGGGAGTTACGAGACCCAGTACTTC.

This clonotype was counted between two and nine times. The CDR3 sequence is CASSLDGYRRSSYNEQFF. The CDR3 bases are TGTGCCAGCAGCTTAGATGGCTACAGGCGCAGCTCCTACAATGAGCAGTTCTTC. The chain couples TRBV11-2 to TRBJ2-1; a weak D match, TRBD1 (5 bases). From germline, CDR1 is SGHAT and CDR2 FQNNGV. The CDR3 is 18 residues long. V shed 0 bases and J shed 0 bases, with 15 bases lying between them.

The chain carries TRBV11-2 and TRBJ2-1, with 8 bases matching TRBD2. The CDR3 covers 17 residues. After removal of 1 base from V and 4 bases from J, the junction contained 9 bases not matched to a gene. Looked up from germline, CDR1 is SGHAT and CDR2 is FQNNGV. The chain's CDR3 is CASSLGNVGGVYNEQFF. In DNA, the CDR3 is TGTGCCAGCAGCTTAGGGAACGTCGGGGGGGTATACAATGAGCAGTTCTTC.

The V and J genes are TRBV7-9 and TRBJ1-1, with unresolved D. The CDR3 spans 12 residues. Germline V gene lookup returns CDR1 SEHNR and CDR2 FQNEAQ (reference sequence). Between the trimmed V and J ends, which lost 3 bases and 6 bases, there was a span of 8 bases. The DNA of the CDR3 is TGTGCCAGCAGCTTTTTTCGTGCTGAAGCTTTCTTT. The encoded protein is CASSFFRAEAFF. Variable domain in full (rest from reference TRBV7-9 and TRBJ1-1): DTGVSQNPRHKITKRGQNVTFRCDPISEHNRLYWYRQTLGQGPEFLTYFQNEAQLEKSRLLSDRFSAERPKGSFSTLEIQRTEQGDSAMYLCASSFFRAEAFFGQGTRLTVV.

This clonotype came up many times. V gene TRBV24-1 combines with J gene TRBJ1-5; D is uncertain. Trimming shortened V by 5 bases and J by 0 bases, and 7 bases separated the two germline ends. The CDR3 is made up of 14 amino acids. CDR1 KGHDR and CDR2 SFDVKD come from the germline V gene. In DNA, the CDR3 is TGTGCCACCAGTGTAGGCGCTAGCAATCAGCCCCAGCATTTT. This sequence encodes CATSVGASNQPQHF.

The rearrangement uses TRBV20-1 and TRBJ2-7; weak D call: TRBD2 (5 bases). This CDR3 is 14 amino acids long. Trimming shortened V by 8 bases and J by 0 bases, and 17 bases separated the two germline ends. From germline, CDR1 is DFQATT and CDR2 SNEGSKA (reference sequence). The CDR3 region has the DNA TGCAGTCCGGAGGCGCCCTCCTCCTCCTACGAGCAGTACTTC. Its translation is CSPEAPSSSYEQYF.

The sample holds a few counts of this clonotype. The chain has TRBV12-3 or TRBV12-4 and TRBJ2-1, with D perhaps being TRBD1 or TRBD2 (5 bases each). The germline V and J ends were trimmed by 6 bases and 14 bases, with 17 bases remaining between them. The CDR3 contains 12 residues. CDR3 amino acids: CASRPDARGKFF. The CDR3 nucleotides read TGTGCCAGCAGACCCGACGCGAGGGGAAAGTTCTTC.

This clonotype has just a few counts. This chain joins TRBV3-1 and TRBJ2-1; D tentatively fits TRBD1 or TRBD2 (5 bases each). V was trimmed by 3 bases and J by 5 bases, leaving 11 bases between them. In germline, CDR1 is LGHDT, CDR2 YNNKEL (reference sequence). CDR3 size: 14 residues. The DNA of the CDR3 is TGTGCCAGCAGCCAGCGAGGGGCCCACAATGAGCAGTTCTTC. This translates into CASSQRGAHNEQFF.

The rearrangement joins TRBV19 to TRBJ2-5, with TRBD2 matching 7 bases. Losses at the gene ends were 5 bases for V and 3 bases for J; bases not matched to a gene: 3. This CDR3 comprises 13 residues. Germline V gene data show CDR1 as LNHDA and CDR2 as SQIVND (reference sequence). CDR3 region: CASSAGVKETQYF. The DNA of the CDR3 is TGTGCCAGTAGTGCGGGGGTGAAAGAGACCCAGTACTTC.

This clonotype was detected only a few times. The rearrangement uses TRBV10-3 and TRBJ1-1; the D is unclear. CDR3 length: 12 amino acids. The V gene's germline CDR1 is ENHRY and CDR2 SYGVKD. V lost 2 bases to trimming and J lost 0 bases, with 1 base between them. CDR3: CAISEVNTEAFF. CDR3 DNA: TGTGCCATCAGTGAGGTGAACACTGAAGCTTTCTTT.

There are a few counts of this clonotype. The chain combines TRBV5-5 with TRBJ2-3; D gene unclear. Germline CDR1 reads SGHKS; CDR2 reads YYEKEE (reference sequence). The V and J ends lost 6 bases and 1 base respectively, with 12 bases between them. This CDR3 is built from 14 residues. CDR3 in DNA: TGTGCCAGCACCCATCGGGTCGGCACAGATACGCAGTATTTT. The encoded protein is CASTHRVGTDTQYF.

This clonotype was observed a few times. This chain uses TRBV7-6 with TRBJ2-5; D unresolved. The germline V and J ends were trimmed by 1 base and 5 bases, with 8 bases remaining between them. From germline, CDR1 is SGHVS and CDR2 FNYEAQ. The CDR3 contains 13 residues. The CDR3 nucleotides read TGTGCCAGCAGCTTAGGGATAATCGAGACCCAGTACTTC. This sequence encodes CASSLGIIETQYF.

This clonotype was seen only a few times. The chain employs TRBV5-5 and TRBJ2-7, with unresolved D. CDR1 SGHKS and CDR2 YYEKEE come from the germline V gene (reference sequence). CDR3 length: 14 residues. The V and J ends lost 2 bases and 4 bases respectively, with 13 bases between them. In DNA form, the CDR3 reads TGTGCCAGCAGCTTTTCATTTGGGTCGTACGAGCAGTACTTC. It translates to CASSFSFGSYEQYF.